This T cell receptor beta chain was documented in a study of blood T cell repertoires in COVID-19. Study-wide context: Researchers got acute and convalescent COVID-19 samples from the United States, Italy and Spain. In each case, the material was cDNA or gDNA derived from T cells, B-cell-depleted T cells, or PBMCs.

Germline values: CDR1 LNHDA, CDR2 SQIVND (reference sequence). V shed 7 bases and J 4 bases; nucleotides not matched to a gene: 9. The CDR3 runs to 14 residues. As originally analysed: It was from reference gene primer amplification that nucleated cell counts were estimated. Measured with immunoSEQ multiplex PCR; TCRdb has only the in-frame clones, and not every one. That table gives V, J and clone size, and the DNA gave D and trimming. The table has about 140,000 clones, 90% seen once; the top ten hold 8% to 13%. Sequencing was carried out using peripheral blood. This receptor was obtained from a woman of 80 years or more with acute or convalescent COVID-19. V and J are TRBV19 and TRBJ1-2, with TRBD1 matching 7 bases. The CDR3, as DNA: TGTGCCAGTACTCCGGGACAGACTATCTATGGCTACACCTTC. This sequence encodes CASTPGQTIYGYTF.